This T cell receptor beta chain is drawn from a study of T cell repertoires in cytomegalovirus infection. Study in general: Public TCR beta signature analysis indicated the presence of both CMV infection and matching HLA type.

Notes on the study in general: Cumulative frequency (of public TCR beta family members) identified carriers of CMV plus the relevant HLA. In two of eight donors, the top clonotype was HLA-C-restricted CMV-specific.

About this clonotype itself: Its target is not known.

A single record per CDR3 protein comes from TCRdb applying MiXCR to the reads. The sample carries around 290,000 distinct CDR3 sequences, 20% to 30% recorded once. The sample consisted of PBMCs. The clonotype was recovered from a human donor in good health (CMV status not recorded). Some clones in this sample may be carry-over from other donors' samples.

For the CDR3, the DNA is TGCAGTGCTAGTGGGGGTGTCGGTCAGCCCCAGCATTTT. Its translation is CSASGGVGQPQHF. The V call is TRBV20-1, the J call TRBJ1-5; D is possibly TRBD1 (5 bases). CDR1 DFQATT and CDR2 SNEGSKA come from the germline V gene (reference sequence). The V and J ends lost 3 bases and 6 bases respectively, with 12 bases between them. This CDR3 comprises 13 residues.